This T cell receptor beta chain is from a study of T-cell reconstitution after alpha-beta-depleted transplantation in children (dated by TCRdb to 2016 to 2017). Background for the entire study: T-cell immune reconstitution after TCRalphabeta/CD19-depleted allogeneic hematopoietic cell transplantation in children was quantitatively tracked in the study by means of TCR repertoire profiling.

The sample's treatment or condition label is to be understood as: allogeneic hematopoietic cell transplantation with graft depleted of TCRalphabeta T cells and CD19 B cells. The transplant recipients were children given TCRalphabeta/CD19-depleted allogeneic hematopoietic cell grafts. To prepare the library, PCR was applied. The sample was run on an Illumina HiSeq 2500. Molecular barcoding was employed in the preparation of TCR libraries, with unique molecular identifiers being used to normalize TCRbeta repertoire quantification. TCRdb itself trimmed the public reads at Q25 with fastp, ran MiXCR and retained productive beta chains. A single entry per CDR3 protein holds the most common genes and DNA from its merged rows. The sample data list approximately 980,000 distinct CDR3 sequences, and roughly 29% of these were observed just once. The ten biggest clones cover roughly 30% of the sample. About this clonotype itself: Its antigen is still unknown. The sample holds no much larger clone one base away, and base qualities are not on file.

What the work shows at the level of the full study, not this receptor alone: The frequencies of hyperexpanded clones fell over the following months, and after one year, T-cell counts and TCRbeta diversity were mostly attributed to newly produced T cells. The apparently early recovery of alphabetaT-cell counts about two months after transplant reportedly depended on only several hundred rapidly expanded clones that came from non-depleted graft cells. In some patients, the high TCRbeta diversity seen at day 60 was put down to recipient T cells and intrathymic progenitors that had survived conditioning.

V is shortened by 4 bases, J by 5 bases, and the region joining them spans 7 bases. The CDR3 holds 12 amino acids from the cysteine to the phenylalanine. The DNA shown is the 36-base CDR3, in frame from base 1. According to the germline V gene, CDR1 reads ENHRY and CDR2 reads SYGVKD. The rearrangement combines TRBV10-3 with TRBJ2-3; no D gene can be assigned with confidence. The sequencing here drew on PBMCs, mostly from graft donor cells, taken 360 days after TCRalphabeta/CD19-depleted stem cell transplant. The sequence derives from a boy under three years old who had a stem cell transplant for SCID, so the T cells may come from the graft donor. The CDR3 sequence is CAISVTRDTQYF. The nucleotides are TGTGCCATCAGTGTAACAAGAGATACGCAGTATTTT.